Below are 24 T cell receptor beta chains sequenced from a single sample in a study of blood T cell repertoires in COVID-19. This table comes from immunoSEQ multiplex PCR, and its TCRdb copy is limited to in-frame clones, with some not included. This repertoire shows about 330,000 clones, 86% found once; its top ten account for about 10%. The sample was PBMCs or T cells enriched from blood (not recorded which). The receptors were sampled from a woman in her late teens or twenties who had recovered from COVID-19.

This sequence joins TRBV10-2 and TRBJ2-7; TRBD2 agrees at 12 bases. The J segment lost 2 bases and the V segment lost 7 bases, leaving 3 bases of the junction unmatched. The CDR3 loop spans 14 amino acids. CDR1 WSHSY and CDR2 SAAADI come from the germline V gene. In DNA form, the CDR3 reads TGCGCCAGCAAACCTAGCGGGGGGGCCTACGAGCAGTACTTC. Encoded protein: CASKPSGGAYEQYF.

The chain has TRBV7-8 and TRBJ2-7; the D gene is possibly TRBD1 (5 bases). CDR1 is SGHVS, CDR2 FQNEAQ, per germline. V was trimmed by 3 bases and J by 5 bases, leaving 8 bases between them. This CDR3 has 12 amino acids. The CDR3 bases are TGTGCCAGCAGCTTTCAGGGTAACGAGCAGTACTTC. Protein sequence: CASSFQGNEQYF.

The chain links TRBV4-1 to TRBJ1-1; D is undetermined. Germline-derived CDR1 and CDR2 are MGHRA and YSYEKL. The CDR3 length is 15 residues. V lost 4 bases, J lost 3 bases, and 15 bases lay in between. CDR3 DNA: TGCGCCAGCAGCCCTACCCCCGGAGTGGACACTGAAGCTTTCTTT. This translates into CASSPTPGVDTEAFF.

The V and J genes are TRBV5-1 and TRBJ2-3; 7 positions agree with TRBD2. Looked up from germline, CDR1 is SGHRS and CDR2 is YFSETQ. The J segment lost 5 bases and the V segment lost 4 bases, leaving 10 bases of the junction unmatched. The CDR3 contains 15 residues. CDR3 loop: CASSIWGGPGDTQYF. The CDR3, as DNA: TGCGCCAGCAGCATTTGGGGAGGGCCGGGAGATACGCAGTATTTT.

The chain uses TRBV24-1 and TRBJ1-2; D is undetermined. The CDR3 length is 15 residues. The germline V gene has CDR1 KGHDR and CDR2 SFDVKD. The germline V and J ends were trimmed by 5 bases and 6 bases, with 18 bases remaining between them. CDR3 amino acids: CATSASQVTVNGYTF. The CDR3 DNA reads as TGTGCCACCAGTGCCTCGCAAGTAACTGTAAATGGCTACACCTTC.

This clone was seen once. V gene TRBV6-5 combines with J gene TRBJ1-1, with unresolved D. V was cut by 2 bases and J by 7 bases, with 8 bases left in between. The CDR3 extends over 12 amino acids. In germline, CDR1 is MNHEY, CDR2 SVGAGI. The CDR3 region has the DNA TGTGCCAGCAGTTACGGAACAGATGAAGCTTTCTTT. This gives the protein CASSYGTDEAFF.

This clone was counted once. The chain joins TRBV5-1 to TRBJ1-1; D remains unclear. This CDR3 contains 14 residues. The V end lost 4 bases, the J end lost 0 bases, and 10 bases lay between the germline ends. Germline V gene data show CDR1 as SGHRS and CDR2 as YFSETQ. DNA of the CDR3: TGCGCCAGCAGCCGACGGACTGTGAACACTGAAGCTTTCTTT. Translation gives CASSRRTVNTEAFF.

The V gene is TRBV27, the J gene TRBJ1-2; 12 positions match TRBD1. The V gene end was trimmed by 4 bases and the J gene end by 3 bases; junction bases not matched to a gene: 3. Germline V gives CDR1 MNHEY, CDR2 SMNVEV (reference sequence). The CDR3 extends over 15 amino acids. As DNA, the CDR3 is TGTGCCAGCAGTTGGGGGACAGGGGGCGACTATGGCTACACCTTC. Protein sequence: CASSWGTGGDYGYTF.

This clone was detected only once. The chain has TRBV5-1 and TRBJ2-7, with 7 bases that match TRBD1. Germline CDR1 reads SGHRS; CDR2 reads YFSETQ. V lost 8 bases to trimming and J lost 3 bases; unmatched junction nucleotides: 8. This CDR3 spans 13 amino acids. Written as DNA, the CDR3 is TGCGCCAGTCGAGGGACAGAAATCTACGAGCAGTACTTC. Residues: CASRGTEIYEQYF.

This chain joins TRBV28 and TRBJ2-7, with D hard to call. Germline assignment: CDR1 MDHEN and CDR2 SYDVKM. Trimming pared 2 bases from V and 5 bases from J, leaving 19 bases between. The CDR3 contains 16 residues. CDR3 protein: CASSLSGQVQWDEQYF. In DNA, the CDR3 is TGTGCCAGCAGTTTAAGTGGGCAGGTCCAGTGGGACGAGCAGTACTTC.

The CDR3 DNA reads as TGTGCCAGCAGTGAATCAGGGGGCTCCTACGAGCAGTACTTC. The encoded protein is CASSESGGSYEQYF. This rearrangement joins TRBV2 to TRBJ2-7; 7 bases agree with TRBD1. The CDR3 spans 14 residues. Per the germline V gene, CDR1 is SNHLY and CDR2 is FYNNEI. Trimming took 2 bases from V and 0 from J; bases not matched to a gene: 1.

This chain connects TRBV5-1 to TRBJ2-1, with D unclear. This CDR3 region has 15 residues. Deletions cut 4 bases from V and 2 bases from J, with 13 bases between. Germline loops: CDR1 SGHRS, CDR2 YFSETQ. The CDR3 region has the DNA TGCGCCAGCAGCCGTGCAAGAGGAGCCTACAATGAGCAGTTCTTC. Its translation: CASSRARGAYNEQFF.

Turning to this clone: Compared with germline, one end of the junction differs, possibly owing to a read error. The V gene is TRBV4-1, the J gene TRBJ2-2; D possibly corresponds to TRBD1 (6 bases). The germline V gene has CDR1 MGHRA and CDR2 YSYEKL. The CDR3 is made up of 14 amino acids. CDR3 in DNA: TGTGCCAGCAGCCGACCCATCAGGGGCGGGGAGCTGTTTTTT. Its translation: CASSRPIRGGELFF.

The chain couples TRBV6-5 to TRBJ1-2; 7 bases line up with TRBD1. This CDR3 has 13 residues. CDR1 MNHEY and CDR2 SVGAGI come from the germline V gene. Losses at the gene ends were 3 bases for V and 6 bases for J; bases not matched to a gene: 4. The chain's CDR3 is CASSYGTAHGYTF. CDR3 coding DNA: TGTGCCAGCAGTTATGGGACAGCACATGGCTACACCTTC.

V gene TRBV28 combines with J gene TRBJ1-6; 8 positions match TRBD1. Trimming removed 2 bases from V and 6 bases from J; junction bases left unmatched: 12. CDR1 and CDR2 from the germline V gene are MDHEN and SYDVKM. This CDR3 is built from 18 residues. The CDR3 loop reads CASSLEAGRGHTNSPLHF. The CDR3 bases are TGTGCCAGCAGTTTAGAGGCGGGCAGGGGGCATACTAATTCACCCCTCCACTTT.

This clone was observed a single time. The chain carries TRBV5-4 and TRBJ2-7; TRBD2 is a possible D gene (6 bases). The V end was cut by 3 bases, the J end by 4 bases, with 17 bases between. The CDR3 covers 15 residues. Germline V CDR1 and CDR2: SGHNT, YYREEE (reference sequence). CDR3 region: CASSWDSQTPYEQYF. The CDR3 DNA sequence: TGTGCCAGCAGCTGGGACTCCCAAACACCTTACGAGCAGTACTTC.

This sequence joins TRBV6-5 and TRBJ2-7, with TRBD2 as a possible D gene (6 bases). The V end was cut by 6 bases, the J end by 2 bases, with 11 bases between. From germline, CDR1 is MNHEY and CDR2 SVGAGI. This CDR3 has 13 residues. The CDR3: CASRRDSAYEQYF. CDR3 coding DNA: TGTGCCAGCAGGCGGGACTCCGCCTACGAGCAGTACTTC.

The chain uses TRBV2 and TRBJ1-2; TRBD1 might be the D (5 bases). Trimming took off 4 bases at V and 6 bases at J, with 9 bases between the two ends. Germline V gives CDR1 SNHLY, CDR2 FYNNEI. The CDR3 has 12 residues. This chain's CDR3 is CASSVLTDGYTF. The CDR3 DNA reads TGTGCCAGCAGTGTATTGACAGATGGCTACACCTTC.

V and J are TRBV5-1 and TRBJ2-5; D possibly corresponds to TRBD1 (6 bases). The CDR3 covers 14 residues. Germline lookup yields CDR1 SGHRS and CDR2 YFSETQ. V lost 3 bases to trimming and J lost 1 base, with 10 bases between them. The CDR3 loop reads CASSSPGVQETQYF. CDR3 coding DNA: TGCGCCAGCAGCTCTCCAGGGGTCCAAGAGACCCAGTACTTC.

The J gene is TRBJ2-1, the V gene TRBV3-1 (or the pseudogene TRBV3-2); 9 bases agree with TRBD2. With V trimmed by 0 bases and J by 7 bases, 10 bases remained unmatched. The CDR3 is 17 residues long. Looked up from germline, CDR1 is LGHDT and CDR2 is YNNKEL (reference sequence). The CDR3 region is CASSQDLRTSAGNEQFF. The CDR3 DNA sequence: TGTGCCAGCAGCCAAGATTTAAGGACTAGCGCCGGGAATGAGCAGTTCTTC.

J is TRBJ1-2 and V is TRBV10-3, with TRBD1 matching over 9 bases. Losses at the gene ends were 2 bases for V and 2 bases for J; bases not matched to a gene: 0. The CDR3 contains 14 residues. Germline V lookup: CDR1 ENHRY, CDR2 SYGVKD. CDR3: CAISETGGNYGYTF. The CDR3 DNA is TGTGCCATCAGTGAGACAGGGGGCAACTATGGCTACACCTTC.

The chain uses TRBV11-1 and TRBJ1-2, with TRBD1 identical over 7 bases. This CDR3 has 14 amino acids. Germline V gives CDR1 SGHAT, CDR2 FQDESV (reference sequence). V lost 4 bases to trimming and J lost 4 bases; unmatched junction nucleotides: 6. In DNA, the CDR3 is TGTGCCAGCAGCTCCCGACGGGACAGCTATGGCTACACCTTC. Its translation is CASSSRRDSYGYTF. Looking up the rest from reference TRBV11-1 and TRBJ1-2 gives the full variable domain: EAEVAQSPRYKITEKSQAVAFWCDPISGHATLYWYRQILGQGPELLVQFQDESVVDDSQLPKDRFSAERLKGVDSTLKIQPAELGDSAMYLCASSSRRDSYGYTFGSGTRLTVV.

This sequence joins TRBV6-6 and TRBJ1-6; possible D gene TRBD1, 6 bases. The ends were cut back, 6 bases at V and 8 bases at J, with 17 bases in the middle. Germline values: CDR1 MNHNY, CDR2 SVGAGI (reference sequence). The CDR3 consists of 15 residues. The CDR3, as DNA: TGTGCCAGCAGCCTGAACAGGGTGTCAGATTCACCCCTCCACTTT. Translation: CASSLNRVSDSPLHF.

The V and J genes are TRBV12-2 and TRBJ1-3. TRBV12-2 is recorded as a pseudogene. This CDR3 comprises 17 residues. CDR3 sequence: CASRPHLGGFFGNTIYF. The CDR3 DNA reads TGTGCAAGTCGCCCACACCTTGGGGGGTTCTTTGGAAACACCATATATTTT.